This TCR beta chain came from a study of CD8 T cells in Susac syndrome. V was cut by 6 bases and J by 1 base, with 13 bases left in between. The CDR3 is made up of 15 amino acids. Germline assignment: CDR1 SNHLY and CDR2 FYNNEI. The multiple sclerosis control group consisted of treatment-naive patients whose relapsing-remitting disease, which was either stable or active, fulfilled revised McDonald criteria. This clonotype was seen a few times. The RNA, roughly 0.45 to 1 ug, was put through reverse transcription using random hexamers. Amplification of the TCR beta CDR3 was carried out by immunoSEQ multiplex PCR, which spanned a total of 54 Vbeta and 13 Jbeta segments. MiXCR, applied by TCRdb to the immunoSEQ multiplex PCR reads, yields one record per CDR3 protein. Of some 140,000 distinct CDR3 sequences in the sample, approximately 79% are singletons; the top ten hold 0.51%.

The chain couples TRBV2 to TRBJ2-4, with D possibly being TRBD2 (5 bases). The receptor was isolated from a human donor with multiple sclerosis. What was sequenced was CD8+ T cells from PBMCs. The DNA of the CDR3 is TGTGCCAGCAGGGGAGTTTGGGGTGCCAAAAACATTCAGTACTTC. Protein: CASRGVWGAKNIQYF.